This T cell receptor beta chain was sequenced for a study of cytomegalovirus exposure and HLA in healthy donors. Whole-study context: An analysis done earlier identified 120 million or so unique TCR beta sequences from approximately 200 million T cells.

Overall study findings and caveats: In an earlier analysis, in 620 or so donors, most V segments appeared productive either ~90% or ~30% of the time. The study designated some 180 TCR beta chains cytomegalovirus-associated.

Germline V gene data show CDR1 as SGDLS and CDR2 as YYNGEE. This CDR3 is 14 amino acids long. V lost 0 bases to trimming and J lost 6 bases, with 10 bases between them. The PCR had 60 Vbeta and 13 Jbeta primers. Data came from immunoSEQ multiplex PCR; TCRdb stores just in-frame clones and leaves some out. Here the sample table reports about 160,000 clones. As to this clone: Antigen: not known.

This sequence joins TRBV9 and TRBJ2-1; the D gene is possibly TRBD2 (6 bases). The material sequenced was PBMCs. The sequence was obtained from an older woman in good health and CMV-seronegative. The CDR3 DNA is TGTGCCAGCAGCGTAGTGGAGGGGACCAATGAGCAGTTCTTC. Protein: CASSVVEGTNEQFF.